Reported below is one T cell receptor beta chain. The sample holds a few counts of this clonotype. No cognate antigen has been identified for it. Per-base qualities were not stored, and no clone one base away is much larger. Ficoll-Paque density gradient centrifugation was the method used to isolate PBMCs. The data stem from a study of T-cell memory formation after mild COVID-19 (dated by TCRdb to the early 2020s). About the full investigation: TCR sequence clusters from the two donors were largely donor specific. Longitudinal TCRalpha and TCRbeta repertoire sequencing tracked T-cell clones expanding and contracting after mild COVID-19 in a couple of donors. The cohort comprised two young, previously healthy adult volunteers, one female and one male.

Overall results and qualifications from the work: SARS-CoV-2 specificity was not confirmed for the second-wave clones peaking on day 37. Only two mild cases were covered by the study, and larger cohorts that include severe cases with pre-infection samples were considered necessary. Contracting CD4+ clones appeared mostly in the CM and EM memory subsets, whereas CD8+ clones were enriched in EMRA. From day 15 to 85, contracting clones showed balanced CD4/CD8 phenotypes, whereas a second wave of clones that expanded from day 15 to 37 leaned towards CD4+. Some responding clones were detected in pre-infection memory, suggesting pre-existing cross-reactive memory T cells joined the SARS-CoV-2 response.

The CDR3 spans 15 residues, from the cysteine through the phenylalanine. The DNA shown is the 45-base CDR3, in frame from base 1. V loses 7 bases, J loses 0 bases, and the germline ends lie 13 bases apart. Via the germline V gene, CDR1 is SGHRS and CDR2 YFSETQ. This sample was sequenced with an Illumina NovaSeq 6000. TCRalpha and TCRbeta cDNA libraries were constructed by 5'RACE with constant-segment primers, with sample barcodes and unique molecular identifiers being introduced. Trizol reagent was used to extract RNA from every sample. Library amplification was performed in two PCR steps, and a second sample barcode and Illumina TruSeq adapters were introduced in the second step. The libraries were sequenced on an Illumina NovaSeq using 2 x 150 bp paired-end reads. In the authors' own workflow: Reads were demultiplexed and collapsed into UMI-guided consensus sequences with migec v1.2.7. With mixcr v2.1.11, UMI consensuses were aligned to TRA and TRB V and J templates and assembled into clonotypes. A clonotype was counted as expanded or contracted only when both edgeR and NoisET called the clonotype significant, with the noise models trained on biological replicates. For edgeR calls, the thresholds were a false discovery rate-adjusted p below 0.01 and a log2 fold-change of 1. As an exploratory analysis of dynamics, max-normalized trajectories of the 1000 most abundant clonotypes were examined with PCA combined with hierarchical clustering. Separately sequenced CD4+ and CD8+ repertoires were used to assign the CD4 or CD8 phenotype of responding clones. In-frame beta chains were kept once TCRdb had trimmed the public reads at Q25 with fastp and called clones with MiXCR. All rows with the same CDR3 protein become a single entry with the most common DNA and genes. It is TCRdb's table, rather than the study itself, that gives the V and J calls and clone size. This sample gives about 340,000 distinct CDR3 sequences in total; more than 15% of them show up just once. The ten largest clones add up to 20% to 25% of the sample.

Sequenced sample: PBMCs or a T cell subset sorted from them (not recorded which). The chain was built from TRBV5-1 and TRBJ2-2; the best D guess is TRBD1, with 6 bases matching. This TCR derives from a man between 18 and 35 years old who had mild COVID-19 (a few samples of this study predate the infection). The sample titles of this study are shuffled in the database, so cell type and time point are left out; the donor was told from shared clones. The nucleotides read TGCGCCAGCCTCGCCGGGACACCGAACACCGGGGAGCTGTTTTTT. This sequence encodes CASLAGTPNTGELFF. Joined to the reference TRBV5-1 and TRBJ2-2 proteins, this CDR3 gives the full variable domain: KAGVTQTPRYLIKTRGQQVTLSCSPISGHRSVSWYQQTPGQGLQFLFEYFSETQRNKGNFPGRFSGRQFSNSRSEMNVSTLELGDSALYLCASLAGTPNTGELFFGEGSRLTVL.